A selection of T cell receptor beta chains follows, all from one sample in a study of CD8+ T cells in alopecia areata. Clones were read by immunoSEQ multiplex PCR, and TCRdb kept only the in-frame ones, dropping some. The sample lists around 65,000 clones; approximately 45% were seen once. Here the sequenced sample was CD8+ T cells sorted from blood, taken at week 0. The receptors here all came from a human donor with alopecia areata. CDR3s include the opening cysteine and the closing phenylalanine or tryptophan. D genes are given only for firm matches. Not every row has a clone size; where given, it reads once, few, many or a size class.

D gene: NA; V gene: TRBV30; J gene: TRBJ1-4; clone size: NA; CDR3 DNA: TGTGCCTGGATGAAGGAACCTAATGAAAAACTGTTTTTT; CDR3 protein: CAWMKEPNEKLFF
D gene: NA; V gene: TRBV7-9; J gene: TRBJ2-1; clone size: NA; CDR3 DNA: TGTGCCAGCAGCTTATTCAATGAGCAGTTCTTC; CDR3 protein: CASSLFNEQFF
D gene: NA; V gene: TRBV29-1; J gene: TRBJ2-2; clone size: few; CDR3 DNA: TGCAGCGGAAGTAAGCCAAACACCGGGGAGCTGTTTTTT; CDR3 protein: CSGSKPNTGELFF
D gene: TRBD2; V gene: TRBV29-1; J gene: TRBJ2-3; clone size: NA; CDR3 DNA: TGCAGCGTCAGAGACGGCGCGGGGACGACTAGCGGGAGGGCAATGGATACGCAGTATTTT; CDR3 protein: CSVRDGAGTTSGRAMDTQYF
D gene: NA; V gene: TRBV23-1; J gene: TRBJ2-3; clone size: NA; CDR3 DNA: TGTGCCAGCAGTCCCACCGTGCTTGCTGGTGATACGCAGTATTTT; CDR3 protein: CASSPTVLAGDTQYF
D gene: TRBD2; V gene: TRBV7-9; J gene: TRBJ2-3; clone size: once; CDR3 DNA: TGTGCCAGCAGGCCGGGACTAGCGGCGCCGGGGGACACAGATACGCAGTATTTT; CDR3 protein: CASRPGLAAPGDTDTQYF
D gene: TRBD1; V gene: TRBV4-1; J gene: TRBJ1-5; clone size: NA; CDR3 DNA: TGCGCCAGCAGCCAAGTCCAGGGGGTCCAGCCCCAGCATTTT; CDR3 protein: CASSQVQGVQPQHF
D gene: TRBD2; V gene: TRBV29-1; J gene: TRBJ2-1; clone size: NA; CDR3 DNA: TGCAGCGTCCAGCGCGCGGGAGGAGTAGGCAATGAGCAGTTCTTC; CDR3 protein: CSVQRAGGVGNEQFF
D gene: NA; V gene: TRBV7-9; J gene: TRBJ1-4; clone size: few; CDR3 DNA: TGTGCCAGCAGCGCCTCTAATGAAAAACTGTTTTTT; CDR3 protein: CASSASNEKLFF
D gene: NA; V gene: TRBV7-9; J gene: TRBJ2-7; clone size: NA; CDR3 DNA: TGCGCCAGCAGCCCCCGGGGGGCCGAGCAGTACTTC; CDR3 protein: CASSPRGAEQYF
D gene: TRBD1; V gene: TRBV9; J gene: TRBJ2-5; clone size: few; CDR3 DNA: TGTGCCAGCAGCGTGGGGACAGCCCGACAAGAGACCCAGTACTTC; CDR3 protein: CASSVGTARQETQYF
D gene: TRBD2; V gene: TRBV6-5; J gene: TRBJ2-3; clone size: NA; CDR3 DNA: TGTGCCAGCAGCGAGGGACTAGCGACGGCAGATACGCAGTATTTT; CDR3 protein: CASSEGLATADTQYF
D gene: TRBD2; V gene: TRBV7-9; J gene: TRBJ2-5; clone size: few; CDR3 DNA: TGTGCCAGCAGCCCATCGACCGGGACTAAAGAGACCCAGTACTTC; CDR3 protein: CASSPSTGTKETQYF
D gene: NA; V gene: TRBV4-2; J gene: TRBJ1-1; clone size: many; CDR3 DNA: TGTGCCAGCAGCCAACGGGCCAGCTTGAACACTGAAGCTTTCTTT; CDR3 protein: CASSQRASLNTEAFF
D gene: NA; V gene: TRBV7-2; J gene: TRBJ2-7; clone size: NA; CDR3 DNA: TGTGCCAGCAGCCCGCTGGAGACCTTCTACGAGCAGTACTTC; CDR3 protein: CASSPLETFYEQYF
D gene: NA; V gene: TRBV28; J gene: TRBJ2-5; clone size: NA; CDR3 DNA: TGTGCCAGCACAAGCGGAGCTACCTTCCAAGAGACCCAGTACTTC; CDR3 protein: CASTSGATFQETQYF